These 20 T cell receptor beta chains came from one sample sequenced in a study of glioma-infiltrating T cells. TCR alpha and beta CDR3 regions were amplified from RNA using iRepertoire nested multiplex PCR. In TCRdb, the multiplex PCR reads were re-called with MiXCR into one record per CDR3 protein. The table has 400,000 or so distinct CDR3 sequences, 41% seen once. Sequenced material: glioma tissue, nonneoplastic brain tissue, or PBMCs (not recorded which). All receptors come from a human donor with low-grade glioma or glioblastoma, undergoing nonglioma brain surgery, or in good health (not recorded which).

Only a few counts were recorded for this clonotype. This sequence joins TRBV6-1 and TRBJ2-3; TRBD2 matches at 7 bases. Germline assignment: CDR1 MNHNS and CDR2 SASEGT. V lost 1 base, J lost 3 bases, and 13 bases stayed unmatched. The CDR3 runs 18 residues. This chain's CDR3 is CASSEGPSRREWTDTQYF. As DNA, the CDR3 is TGTGCCAGCAGTGAAGGCCCCTCCCGGCGGGAGTGGACAGATACGCAGTATTTT.

This clonotype was recorded a few times. The genes are TRBV10-3 and TRBJ2-1, with D possibly being TRBD1 (5 bases). CDR3 length equals 14 residues. Trimming took 6 bases from V and 3 from J, leaving 12 bases between them. The V gene's germline CDR1 is ENHRY and CDR2 SYGVKD. CDR3 protein: CAISEATVYNEQFF. CDR3 nucleotide sequence: TGTGCCATCAGCGAAGCGACAGTCTACAATGAGCAGTTCTTC.

J is TRBJ1-2 and V is TRBV28; 9 nucleotides align to TRBD1. Per germline, CDR1 MDHEN and CDR2 SYDVKM. The CDR3 runs to 16 residues. Trimming took 3 bases from V and 4 from J; bases not matched to a gene: 9. The CDR3 DNA follows: TGTGCCAGCAGTTTTTCTATCGTGACAGGGGGCTATGGCTACACCTTC. Translated: CASSFSIVTGGYGYTF.

This clonotype turned up a few times. The V call is TRBV20-1, the J call TRBJ2-7, with 8 nucleotides matching TRBD2. The length of the CDR3 is 14 residues. V lost 5 bases to trimming and J lost 5 bases; unmatched junction nucleotides: 11. Germline CDR1 is DFQATT and CDR2 is SNEGSKA (reference sequence). The CDR3 bases are TGCAGTGCTCCCCTGGATAGCGGGATCCACGAGCAGTACTTC. Translating it yields CSAPLDSGIHEQYF.

As to this clonotype: A junction end diverges from the germline sequence, so it may reflect a read error. The rearrangement uses TRBV20-1 and TRBJ2-1; 7 bases fit TRBD1. Germline assignment: CDR1 DFQATT and CDR2 SNEGSKA (reference sequence). CDR3 size: 14 residues. The CDR3 bases are TGCAGTGATCAGGCGGTAGGGGGCTACAATGGGCAGTTCTTC. Residues: CSDQAVGGYNGQFF.

In its sample, this clonotype was seen a few times. CDR3 loop: CSARDRGDRGYTF. The CDR3, as DNA: TGCAGTGCTAGAGATCGGGGGGATCGTGGCTACACCTTC. This chain joins TRBV20-1 and TRBJ1-2; D perhaps matches TRBD1 (5 bases). V was shortened by 0 bases and J by 7 bases, with 12 bases between the two germline ends. The length of the CDR3 is 13 residues. Per the germline V gene, CDR1 is DFQATT and CDR2 is SNEGSKA (reference sequence).

The CDR3 loop is CATSDLHGTDTQYF. The CDR3 nucleotides read TGTGCCACCAGTGATTTACACGGCACAGATACGCAGTATTTT. The chain combines TRBV24-1 with TRBJ2-3; no clear D gene. This CDR3 contains 14 residues. The germline V gene encodes CDR1 KGHDR and CDR2 SFDVKD. V was trimmed by 1 base and J by 1 base, leaving 5 bases between them.

The rearrangement joins TRBV11-1 to TRBJ2-2; TRBD2 is a possible D gene (6 bases). The germline CDR1 and CDR2 sequences are SGHAT and FQDESV (reference sequence). The V end was cut by 5 bases, the J end by 4 bases, with 14 bases between. This CDR3 is built from 15 residues. The CDR3 DNA follows: TGTGCCAGCAGCGAGGAGGGAACGGGCACCGGGGAGCTGTTTTTT. The encoded protein is CASSEEGTGTGELFF.

This chain links TRBV19 with TRBJ2-7, with D uncertain. Germline values: CDR1 LNHDA, CDR2 SQIVND (reference sequence). This CDR3 has 12 amino acids. The ends were cut back, 9 bases at V and 2 bases at J, with 11 bases in the middle. Here the CDR3 reads CARKGPTYEQYF. DNA of the CDR3: TGTGCCAGAAAAGGGCCTACCTACGAGCAGTACTTC. The full variable domain, completed using reference TRBV19 and TRBJ2-7, is DGGITQSPKYLFRKEGQNVTLSCEQNLNHDAMYWYRQDPGQGLRLIYYSQIVNDFQKGDIAEGYSVSREKKESFPLTVTSAQKNPTAFYLCARKGPTYEQYFGPGTRLTVT.

This clonotype was counted only a few times. The genes are TRBV4-3 and TRBJ1-5; 7 positions match TRBD1. CDR1 is LGHNA and CDR2 is YSLEER in the germline V gene. This CDR3 is built from 15 residues. V gave up 0 bases and J gave up 4 bases; unmatched junction bases: 3. DNA of the CDR3: TGCGCCAGCAGCCAAGACCAGGGGGGGAATCAGCCCCAGCATTTT. Translating it yields CASSQDQGGNQPQHF.

This clonotype was found many times. The V and J genes are TRBV6-2 or TRBV6-3 and TRBJ1-5; a possible D gene is TRBD1 (5 bases). The CDR3 covers 16 residues. V was cut by 0 bases and J by 2 bases, with 11 bases left in between. The germline CDR1 and CDR2 sequences are MNHEY and SVGEGT. The CDR3 protein is CASSYSGGGGNQPQHF. The CDR3 coding sequence is TGTGCCAGCAGTTACTCGGGGGGAGGCGGCAATCAGCCCCAGCATTTT.

This rearrangement joins TRBV29-1 to TRBJ2-3, with D perhaps matching TRBD2 (5 bases). Germline CDR1 SQVTM, CDR2 ANQGSEA. Trimming took 4 bases from V and 0 from J, leaving 17 bases between them. The CDR3 consists of 16 residues. In DNA, the CDR3 is TGCAGCGTTGCGCCCTTAGGAGGAGTCAGCACAGATACGCAGTATTTT. This translates into CSVAPLGGVSTDTQYF.

The V gene is TRBV29-1, the J gene TRBJ2-7; tentatively, D is TRBD1 or TRBD2 (5 bases each). CDR3 size: 14 residues. The ends were cut back, 7 bases at V and 7 bases at J, with 23 bases in the middle. The germline gives CDR1 SQVTM, CDR2 ANQGSEA. Here the CDR3 reads CSGASGTVASEQYF. The CDR3 DNA reads TGCAGCGGGGCCTCCGGGACGGTGGCGAGTGAGCAGTACTTC.

Turning to this clonotype: A read error may produce the germline difference seen at one junction end. The V call is TRBV4-2, the J call TRBJ1-5; no reliable D call. Germline V CDR1 and CDR2: LGHNA, YNFKEQ. The length of the CDR3 is 16 residues. The CDR3 protein is CASNQESAPIGQPQHF. Written as DNA, the CDR3 is TGTGCCAGCAACCAAGAGAGCGCGCCGATCGGGCAGCCCCAGCATTTT.

The rearrangement joins TRBV7-9 to TRBJ2-3, with D perhaps TRBD1 (5 bases). Germline V lookup: CDR1 SEHNR, CDR2 FQNEAQ (reference sequence). The CDR3 extends over 14 amino acids. Trimming shortened V by 2 bases and J by 3 bases, and 9 bases separated the two germline ends. CDR3 in amino acids: CASSLKGMTDTQYF. The CDR3 region has the DNA TGTGCCAGCAGCTTAAAGGGGATGACAGATACGCAGTATTTT.

On this clonotype: This may be a read error, as it is one base from a much larger clone. The rearrangement joins TRBV28 to TRBJ2-3; D not resolved. Trimming left V 3 bases short and J 0 bases short, with 10 bases between. The length of the CDR3 is 15 residues. Germline CDR1 reads MDHEN; CDR2 reads SYDVKM. CDR3 nucleotides: TGTGCCAGCAGTTTCCTCAGGAAGAGCACAGATACGCAGTATTTT. This codes for CASSFLRKSTDTQYF.

About this clonotype: A much larger clone lies one base from this, so it may be a read error. V usage is TRBV20-1 and J usage is TRBJ2-3, with 12 positions matching TRBD2. Looked up from germline, CDR1 is DFQATT and CDR2 is SNEGSKA (reference sequence). The CDR3 length is 14 residues. CDR3 in DNA: TGCAGTGCTAAGACTAGCGGGAGTACAGATAAGCAGTATTTT. Translation: CSAKTSGSTDKQYF.

A few counts support this clonotype. This chain links TRBV29-1 with TRBJ2-1, with D tentatively TRBD2 (6 bases). This CDR3 contains 10 residues. Germline V CDR1 and CDR2: SQVTM, ANQGSEA. The V gene lost 1 base and the J gene lost 13 bases, with 8 bases spanning the gap. The DNA of the CDR3 is TGCAGCGTTGAAGCGGGAGCCCAGTTCTTC. The encoded protein is CSVEAGAQFF.

The chain has TRBV6-6 and TRBJ1-5; 11 bases align to TRBD1. Germline assignment: CDR1 MNHNY and CDR2 SVGAGI (reference sequence). Trimming at V came to 2 bases and at J to 7 bases, leaving 13 bases not matched to a gene. There are 18 residues in the CDR3. The CDR3 sequence: CASSYPPGTGGGDQPQHF. CDR3 coding DNA: TGTGCCAGCAGTTACCCTCCCGGGACAGGGGGTGGAGACCAGCCCCAGCATTTT.

Worth noting for this clonotype: A read error may produce the germline difference seen at one junction end. V and J are TRBV10-3 and TRBJ2-7; 13 nucleotides match TRBD2. The V gene's germline CDR1 is ENHRY and CDR2 SYGVKD. The CDR3 loop spans 13 amino acids. CDR3 sequence (DNA): TGTGCCATCAGTGAGCCCCCGACTAGCGGGAGGCAGTTC. Its translation is CAISEPPTSGRQF.